This T cell receptor beta chain was captured by sequencing in a study of beta chain features in type 1 diabetes. This clone appeared a few times. The antigen is unknown. By way of CD45RO/CCR7/CD25/CD127/CD95/CD27, the CD4+ regulatory, stem cell-like memory, central memory and naive cells were sorted. CDR3 length: 14 residues. Germline V gives CDR1 SEHNR, CDR2 FQNEAQ (reference sequence). V shed 4 bases, J shed 5 bases, and the junction held 6 bases outside the gene matches. Regarding the study as a whole: People with Type 1 diabetes carried modestly yet significantly shorter TCRB CDR3s in all four CD4+ subsets. Within the patient group, naive, central memory and Treg TCRB repertoires appeared more similar to each other than within healthy donors. Although PCR might favor shorter templates, it would do so equally in patients and controls.

Expressed TCRB transcripts were sequenced, since all the RNA that had been isolated was reverse transcribed. The table came from immunoSEQ multiplex PCR; TCRdb's copy has only in-frame clones and leaves some out. The sample consists of approximately 260,000 clones, roughly 20% of them appearing once. This chain connects TRBV7-9 to TRBJ1-1; 8 bases agree with TRBD1. The source is a middle-aged woman with type 1 diabetes. What was sequenced was naive CD4+ T cells from blood. The CDR3 DNA is TGTGCCAGCAGCTCGGGACAGGAGGGGACTGAAGCTTTCTTT. Residues: CASSSGQEGTEAFF.